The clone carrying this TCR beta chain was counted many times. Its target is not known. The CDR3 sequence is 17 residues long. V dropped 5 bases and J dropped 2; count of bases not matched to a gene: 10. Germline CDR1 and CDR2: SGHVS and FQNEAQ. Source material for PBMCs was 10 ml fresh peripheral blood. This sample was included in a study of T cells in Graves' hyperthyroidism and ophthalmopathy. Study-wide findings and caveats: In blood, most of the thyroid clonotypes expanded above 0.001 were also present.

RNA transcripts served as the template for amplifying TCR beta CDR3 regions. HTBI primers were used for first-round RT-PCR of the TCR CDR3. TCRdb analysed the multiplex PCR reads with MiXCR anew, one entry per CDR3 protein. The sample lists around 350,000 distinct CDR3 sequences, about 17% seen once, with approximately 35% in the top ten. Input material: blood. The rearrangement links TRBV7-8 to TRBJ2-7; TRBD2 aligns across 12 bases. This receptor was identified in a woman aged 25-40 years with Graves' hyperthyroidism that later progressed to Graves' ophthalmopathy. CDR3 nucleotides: TGTGCCAGCAGCCCACCTCTCCTAGCGGGAGGGCCCTACGAGCAGTACTTC. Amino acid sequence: CASSPPLLAGGPYEQYF. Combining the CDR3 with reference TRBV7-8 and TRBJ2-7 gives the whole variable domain GAGVSQSPRYKVAKRGQDVALRCDPISGHVSLFWYQQALGQGPEFLTYFQNEAQLDKSGLPSDRFFAERPEGSVSTLKIQRTQQEDSAVYLCASSPPLLAGGPYEQYFGPGTRLTVT.